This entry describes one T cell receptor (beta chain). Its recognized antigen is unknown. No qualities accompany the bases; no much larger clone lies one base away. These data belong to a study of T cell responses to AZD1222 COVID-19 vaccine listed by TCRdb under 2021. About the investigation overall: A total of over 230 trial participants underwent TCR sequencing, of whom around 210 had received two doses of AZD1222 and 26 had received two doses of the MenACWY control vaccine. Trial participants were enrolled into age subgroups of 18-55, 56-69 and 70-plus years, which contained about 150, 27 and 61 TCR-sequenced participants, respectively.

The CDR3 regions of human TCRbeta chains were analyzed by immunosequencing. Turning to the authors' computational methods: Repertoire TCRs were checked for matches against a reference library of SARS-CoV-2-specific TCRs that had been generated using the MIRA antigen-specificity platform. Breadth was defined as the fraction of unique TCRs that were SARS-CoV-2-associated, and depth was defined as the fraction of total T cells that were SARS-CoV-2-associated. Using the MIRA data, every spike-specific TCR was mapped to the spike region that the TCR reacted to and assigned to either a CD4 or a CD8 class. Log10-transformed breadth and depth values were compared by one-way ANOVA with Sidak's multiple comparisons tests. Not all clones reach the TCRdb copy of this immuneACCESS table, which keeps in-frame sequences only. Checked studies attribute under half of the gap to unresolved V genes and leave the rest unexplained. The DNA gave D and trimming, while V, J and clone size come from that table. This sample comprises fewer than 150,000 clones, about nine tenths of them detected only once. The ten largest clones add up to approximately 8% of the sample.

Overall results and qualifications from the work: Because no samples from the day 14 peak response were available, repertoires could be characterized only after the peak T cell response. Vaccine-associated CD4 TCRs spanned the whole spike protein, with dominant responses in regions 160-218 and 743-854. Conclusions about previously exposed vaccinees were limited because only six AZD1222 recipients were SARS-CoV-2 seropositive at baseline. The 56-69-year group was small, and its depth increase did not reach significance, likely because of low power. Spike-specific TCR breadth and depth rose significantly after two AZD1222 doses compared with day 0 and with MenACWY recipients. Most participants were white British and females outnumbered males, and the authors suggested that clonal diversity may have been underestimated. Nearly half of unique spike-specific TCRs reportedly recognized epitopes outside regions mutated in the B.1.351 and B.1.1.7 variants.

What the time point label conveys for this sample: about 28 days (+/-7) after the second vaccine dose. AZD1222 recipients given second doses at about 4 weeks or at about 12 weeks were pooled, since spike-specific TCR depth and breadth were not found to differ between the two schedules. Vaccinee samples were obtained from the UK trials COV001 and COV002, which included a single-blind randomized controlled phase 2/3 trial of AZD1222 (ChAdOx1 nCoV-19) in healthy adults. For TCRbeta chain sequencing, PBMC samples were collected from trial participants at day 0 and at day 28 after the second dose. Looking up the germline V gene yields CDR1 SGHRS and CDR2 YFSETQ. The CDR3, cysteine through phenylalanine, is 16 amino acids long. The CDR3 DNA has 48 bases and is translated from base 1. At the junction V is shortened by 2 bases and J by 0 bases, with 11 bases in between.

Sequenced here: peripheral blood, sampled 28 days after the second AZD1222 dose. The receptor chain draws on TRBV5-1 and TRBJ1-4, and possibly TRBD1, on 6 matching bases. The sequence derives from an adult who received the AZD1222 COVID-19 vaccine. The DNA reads TGCGCCAGCAGCTTTCAGGGACATACAACTAATGAAAAACTGTTTTTT. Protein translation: CASSFQGHTTNEKLFF.